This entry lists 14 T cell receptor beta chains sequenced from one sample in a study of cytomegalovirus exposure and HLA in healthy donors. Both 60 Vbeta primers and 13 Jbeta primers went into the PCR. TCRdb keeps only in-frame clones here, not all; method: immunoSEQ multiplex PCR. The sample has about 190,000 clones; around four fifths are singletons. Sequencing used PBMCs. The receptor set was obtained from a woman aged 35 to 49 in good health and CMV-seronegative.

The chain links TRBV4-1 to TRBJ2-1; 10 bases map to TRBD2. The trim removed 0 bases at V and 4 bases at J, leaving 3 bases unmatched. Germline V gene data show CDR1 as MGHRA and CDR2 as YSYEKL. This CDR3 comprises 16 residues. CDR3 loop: CASSQDWTSGYNEQFF. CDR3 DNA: TGCGCCAGCAGCCAAGATTGGACTAGCGGTTACAATGAGCAGTTCTTC.

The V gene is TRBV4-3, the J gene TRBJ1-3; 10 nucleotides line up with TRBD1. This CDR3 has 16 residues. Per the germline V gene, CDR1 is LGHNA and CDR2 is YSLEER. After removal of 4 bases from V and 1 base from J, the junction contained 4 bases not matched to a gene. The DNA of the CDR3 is TGCGCCAGCAGCCCCTGGACAGGGGGTTCTGGAAACACCATATATTTT. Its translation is CASSPWTGGSGNTIYF.

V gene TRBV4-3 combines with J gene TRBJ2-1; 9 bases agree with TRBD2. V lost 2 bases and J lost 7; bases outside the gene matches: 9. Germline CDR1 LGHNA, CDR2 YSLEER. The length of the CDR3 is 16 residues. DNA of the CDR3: TGCGCCAGCAGCCAACAAGGGGGAAGCGGGGGGAATGAGCAGTTCTTC. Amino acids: CASSQQGGSGGNEQFF.

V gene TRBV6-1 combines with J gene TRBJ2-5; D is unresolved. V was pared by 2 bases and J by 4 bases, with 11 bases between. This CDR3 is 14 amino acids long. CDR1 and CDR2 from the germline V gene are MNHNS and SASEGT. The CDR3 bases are TGTGCCAGCAGTGAAATTCTAGTTGGAGAGACCCAGTACTTC. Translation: CASSEILVGETQYF.

The CDR3 coding sequence is TGTGCCAGCAGCTCCCGGAGAATAGCGGGAGCTCTTGAGCAGTTCTTC. Its protein is CASSSRRIAGALEQFF. The genes are TRBV11-3 and TRBJ2-1; 9 bases align to TRBD2. This CDR3 contains 16 residues. Germline loops: CDR1 SGHNT, CDR2 YENEEA. V lost 4 bases to trimming and J lost 9 bases; unmatched junction nucleotides: 13. Combining the CDR3 with reference TRBV11-3 and TRBJ2-1 gives the whole variable domain EAGVVQSPRYKIIEKKQPVAFWCNPISGHNTLYWYLQNLGQGPELLIRYENEEAVDDSQLPKDRFSAERLKGVDSTLKIQPAELGDSAVYLCASSSRRIAGALEQFFGPGTRLTVL.

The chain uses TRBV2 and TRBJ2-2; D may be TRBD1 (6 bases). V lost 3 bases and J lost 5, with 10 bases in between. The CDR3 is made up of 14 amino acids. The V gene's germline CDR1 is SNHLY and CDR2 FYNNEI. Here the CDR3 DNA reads TGTGCCAGCAGTGAGGGACACGGGACCGGGGAGCTGTTTTTT. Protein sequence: CASSEGHGTGELFF.

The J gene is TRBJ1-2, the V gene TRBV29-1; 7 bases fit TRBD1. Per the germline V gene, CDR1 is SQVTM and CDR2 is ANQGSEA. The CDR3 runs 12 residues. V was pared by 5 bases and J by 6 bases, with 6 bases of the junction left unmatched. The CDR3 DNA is TGCAGCGTTAGGGGGCTGGGAGATGGCTACACCTTC. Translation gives CSVRGLGDGYTF.

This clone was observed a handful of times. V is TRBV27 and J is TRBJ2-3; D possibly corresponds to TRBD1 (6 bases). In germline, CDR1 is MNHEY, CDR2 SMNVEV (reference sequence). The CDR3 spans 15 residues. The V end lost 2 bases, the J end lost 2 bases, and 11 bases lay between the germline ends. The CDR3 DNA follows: TGTGCCAGCAGTTTAGAAAAGGGGGACACAGATACGCAGTATTTT. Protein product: CASSLEKGDTDTQYF.

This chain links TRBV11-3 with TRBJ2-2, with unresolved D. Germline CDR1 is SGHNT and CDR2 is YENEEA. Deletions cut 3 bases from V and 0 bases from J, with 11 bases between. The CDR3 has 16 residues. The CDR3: CASSLYSHSNTGELFF. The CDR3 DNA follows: TGTGCCAGCAGCTTGTATAGCCATTCGAACACCGGGGAGCTGTTTTTT.

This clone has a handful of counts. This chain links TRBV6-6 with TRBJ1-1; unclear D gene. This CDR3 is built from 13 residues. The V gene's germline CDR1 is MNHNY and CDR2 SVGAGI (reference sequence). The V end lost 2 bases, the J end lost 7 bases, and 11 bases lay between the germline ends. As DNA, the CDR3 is TGTGCCAGCAGTTACGTACGCGGGTTTGAAGCTTTCTTT. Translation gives CASSYVRGFEAFF.

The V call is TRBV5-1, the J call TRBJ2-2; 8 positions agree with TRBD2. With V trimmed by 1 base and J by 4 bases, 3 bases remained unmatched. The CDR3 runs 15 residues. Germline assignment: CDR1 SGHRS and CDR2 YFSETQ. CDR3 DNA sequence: TGCGCCAGCAGCTTGACTAGCGGTGTCACCGGGGAGCTGTTTTTT. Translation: CASSLTSGVTGELFF.

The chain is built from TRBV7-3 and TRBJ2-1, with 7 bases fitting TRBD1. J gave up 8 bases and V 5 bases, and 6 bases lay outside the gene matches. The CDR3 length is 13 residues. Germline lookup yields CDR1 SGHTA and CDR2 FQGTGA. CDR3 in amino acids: CASSIWTGDEQFF. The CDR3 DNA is TGTGCCAGCAGCATCTGGACAGGCGATGAGCAGTTCTTC. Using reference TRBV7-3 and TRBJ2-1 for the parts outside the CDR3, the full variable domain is GAGVSQTPSNKVTEKGKYVELRCDPISGHTALYWYRQSLGQGPEFLIYFQGTGAADDSGLPNDRFFAVRPEGSVSTLKIQRTERGDSAVYLCASSIWTGDEQFFGPGTRLTVL.

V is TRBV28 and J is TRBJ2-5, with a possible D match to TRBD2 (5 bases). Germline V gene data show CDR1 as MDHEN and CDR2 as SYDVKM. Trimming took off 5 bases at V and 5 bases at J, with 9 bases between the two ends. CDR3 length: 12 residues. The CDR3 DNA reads TGTGCCAGCAGTCTGAAGCGGGAGACCCAGTACTTC. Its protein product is CASSLKRETQYF.

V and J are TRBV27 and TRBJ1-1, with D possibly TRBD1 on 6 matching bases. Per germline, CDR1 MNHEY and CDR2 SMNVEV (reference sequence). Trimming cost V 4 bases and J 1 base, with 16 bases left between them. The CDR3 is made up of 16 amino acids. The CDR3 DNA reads TGTGCCAGCAGTTCCCAACTTCGACAGGAGAACACTGAAGCTTTCTTT. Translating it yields CASSSQLRQENTEAFF.